Each of the 9 T cell receptor beta chains below was sequenced from the same sample in a study of blood T cell repertoires in COVID-19. The assay was immunoSEQ multiplex PCR, and TCRdb's table has in-frame clones only and misses some. The sample lists 100,000 or so clones, roughly 92% occurring once. Sequencing input: peripheral blood. Source of these receptors: an older man with acute or convalescent COVID-19.

The V gene is TRBV10-2, the J gene TRBJ1-2; 7 nucleotides match TRBD1. The trim removed 4 bases at V and 6 bases at J, leaving 11 bases unmatched. The CDR3 has 15 amino acids. Per germline, CDR1 WSHSY and CDR2 SAAADI. The CDR3 protein is CASSGVRDSGHGYTF. In nucleotides, the CDR3 is TGCGCCAGCAGTGGGGTACGGGACAGCGGCCATGGCTACACCTTC.

V gene TRBV6-2 or TRBV6-3 combines with J gene TRBJ1-1; D is uncertain. V dropped 6 bases and J dropped 5 bases, with 10 bases sitting between them. The CDR3 is 12 amino acids. Germline assignment: CDR1 MNHEY and CDR2 SVGEGT. CDR3 protein: CASSIGRTEAFF. CDR3 nucleotides: TGTGCCAGCAGCATAGGGAGAACTGAAGCTTTCTTT.

The chain joins TRBV18 to TRBJ1-1, with TRBD1 matching over 7 bases. This CDR3 is 15 amino acids long. The germline V gene encodes CDR1 KGHSH and CDR2 LQKENI. V dropped 3 bases and J dropped 6; count of bases not matched to a gene: 10. The CDR3 reads CASSPQGQKVAEAFF. Here the CDR3 DNA reads TGTGCCAGCTCACCGCAGGGACAGAAGGTCGCTGAAGCTTTCTTT.

The rearrangement uses TRBV10-2 and TRBJ2-6; possible D gene TRBD1, 6 bases. Germline CDR1 reads WSHSY; CDR2 reads SAAADI. V dropped 6 bases and J dropped 3 bases, with 15 bases sitting between them. The CDR3 has 16 amino acids. CDR3 nucleotides: TGCGCCAGCAGAACCCAGGGGCTGGGTGGGGCCAACGTCCTGACTTTC. Translated, it gives CASRTQGLGGANVLTF.

This rearrangement joins TRBV30 to TRBJ2-3; no definite D call. The CDR3 length is 15 residues. Trimming removed 1 base from V and 0 bases from J, with 11 bases in between. Looked up from germline, CDR1 is GTSNPN and CDR2 is SVGIG (reference sequence). The CDR3 coding sequence is TGTGCCTGGAGTGGGGCTTTATCTAGCACAGATACGCAGTATTTT. This translates into CAWSGALSSTDTQYF.

V and J are TRBV7-2 and TRBJ1-1; no definite D call. The CDR3 length is 18 residues. The V gene lost 2 bases and the J gene lost 4 bases, with 23 bases spanning the gap. The germline gives CDR1 SGHTA, CDR2 FQGNSA. CDR3 sequence (DNA): TGTGCCAGCAGCTTAATTTTCGGGTCGGGTCAGAGGGCCACTGAAGCTTTCTTT. It is translated as CASSLIFGSGQRATEAFF.

This clone has a single count. J is TRBJ1-3 and V is TRBV6-6, with D perhaps TRBD1 (5 bases). Germline-derived CDR1 and CDR2 are MNHNY and SVGAGI (reference sequence). The V end was cut by 5 bases, the J end by 3 bases, with 17 bases between. The CDR3 runs 16 residues. The CDR3 coding sequence is TGTGCCAGCAGTGCGCCCCAAGCGGGGGGTGGAAACACCATATATTTT. Translating gives CASSAPQAGGGNTIYF.

This clone appeared once. The chain links TRBV11-2 to TRBJ2-1; 11 bases are a match to TRBD2. V lost 2 bases to trimming and J lost 7 bases; unmatched junction nucleotides: 10. The CDR3 runs to 17 residues. Germline assignment: CDR1 SGHAT and CDR2 FQNNGV. For the CDR3, the DNA is TGTGCCAGCAGCTTACTAACCGGGACTAGCGGACGAAATGAGCAGTTCTTC. This codes for CASSLLTGTSGRNEQFF.

CDR3 DNA sequence: TGTGCCAGCAGTGGACTAGCGGGCGCATTAACGCAGTATTTT. Translation gives CASSGLAGALTQYF. This chain uses TRBV2 with TRBJ2-3, with TRBD2 matching 10 bases. The CDR3 runs to 14 residues. The V gene end was trimmed by 4 bases and the J gene end by 9 bases; junction bases not matched to a gene: 7. Germline values: CDR1 SNHLY, CDR2 FYNNEI.